The 23 T cell receptor beta chains in this list originate from one sample, sequenced in a study of blood T cell repertoires in COVID-19. Only in-frame clones appear in the TCRdb table, and some are missing; sequencing was by immunoSEQ multiplex PCR. The repertoire holds some 65,000 clones, 85% seen once, with around 3.2% in the top ten. Sequenced sample: peripheral blood. Every receptor here comes from an elderly man with acute or convalescent COVID-19.

V gene TRBV11-2 combines with J gene TRBJ1-1; the match to TRBD1 covers 11 bases. The germline CDR1 and CDR2 sequences are SGHAT and FQNNGV. The V segment lost 5 bases and the J segment 5 bases; nucleotides outside the gene matches: 10. The CDR3 sequence is 16 residues long. The CDR3 DNA follows: TGTGCCAGCAGCCTAGGACAGGGGGCCATCTGGACTGAAGCTTTCTTT. Its protein is CASSLGQGAIWTEAFF.

This clone occurred a few times. The chain joins TRBV2 to TRBJ2-7; 9 bases align to TRBD1. The germline V gene has CDR1 SNHLY and CDR2 FYNNEI. The CDR3 consists of 17 residues. V trimming: 6 bases; J trimming: 0 bases; junction bases outside the gene matches: 12. CDR3 DNA sequence: TGTGCCAGCAGAGTCCCGGGACAGGGACTCGGCTCCTACGAGCAGTACTTC. Residues: CASRVPGQGLGSYEQYF. The whole variable domain, remainder taken from reference TRBV2 and TRBJ2-7, is EPEVTQTPSHQVTQMGQEVILRCVPISNHLYFYWYRQILGQKVEFLVSFYNNEISEKSEIFDDQFSVERPDGSNFTLKIRSTKLEDSAMYFCASRVPGQGLGSYEQYFGPGTRLTVT.

This rearrangement joins TRBV24-1 to TRBJ2-3, with D tentatively TRBD2 (5 bases). The germline gives CDR1 KGHDR, CDR2 SFDVKD. The CDR3 contains 13 residues. Trimming removed 9 bases at V and 2 bases at J, with 11 bases between. CDR3: CATQRRATDTQYF. As DNA, the CDR3 is TGTGCCACCCAAAGGCGGGCCACAGATACGCAGTATTTT.

The chain employs TRBV12-3 or TRBV12-4 and TRBJ1-2, with no clear D. The CDR3 totals 13 residues. V was shortened by 6 bases and J by 3 bases, with 11 bases between the two germline ends. CDR3 amino acids: CASSPTRDYGYTF. The CDR3 region has the DNA TGTGCCAGCAGCCCCACCCGGGACTATGGCTACACCTTC.

The V call is TRBV6-5, the J call TRBJ1-5; 8 bases align to TRBD1. After removal of 9 bases from V and 4 bases from J, the junction contained 8 bases not matched to a gene. Germline CDR1 MNHEY, CDR2 SVGAGI. CDR3 length: 14 residues. Here the CDR3 reads CASRDRFGNQPQHF. The CDR3 region has the DNA TGTGCCAGTAGGGACAGGTTCGGGAATCAGCCCCAGCATTTT.

This rearrangement joins TRBV12-3 or TRBV12-4 to TRBJ1-1; D remains ambiguous. CDR3 length equals 13 residues. Between the trimmed V and J ends, which lost 6 bases and 0 bases, there was a span of 8 bases. For the CDR3, the DNA is TGTGCCAGCAGGGTAGCATTGAACACTGAAGCTTTCTTT. Translation: CASRVALNTEAFF.

The count of this clone is one. The V call is TRBV6-4, the J call TRBJ2-1; D might be TRBD2 (6 bases). This CDR3 is 13 amino acids long. Trimming pared 4 bases from V and 12 bases from J, leaving 16 bases between. Germline V gene sequence: CDR1 MRHNA, CDR2 SNTAGT. CDR3 in DNA: TGTGCCAGCAGTGCCGGGACTGGGTTATTGCAGTTCTTC. It is translated as CASSAGTGLLQFF.

The genes are TRBV7-9 and TRBJ2-7, with 12 bases lining up with TRBD2. V was clipped by 5 bases and J by 0 bases; unmatched bases: 5. Germline values: CDR1 SEHNR, CDR2 FQNEAQ (reference sequence). The CDR3 consists of 16 residues. CDR3 sequence reads: CASSPTSGGFSYEQYF. The DNA of the CDR3 is TGTGCCAGCAGCCCGACTAGCGGGGGATTCTCCTACGAGCAGTACTTC.

This rearrangement joins TRBV19 to TRBJ2-6; D gene ambiguous. CDR1 and CDR2 from the germline V gene are LNHDA and SQIVND (reference sequence). There are 15 residues in the CDR3. Between the trimmed V and J ends, which lost 3 bases and 2 bases, there was a span of 8 bases. CDR3 sequence reads: CASSIGTPGANVLTF. The CDR3, as DNA: TGTGCCAGTAGTATCGGTACGCCTGGGGCCAACGTCCTGACTTTC. The full variable domain, in which reference TRBV19 and TRBJ2-6 provide the parts outside the CDR3, is DGGITQSPKYLFRKEGQNVTLSCEQNLNHDAMYWYRQDPGQGLRLIYYSQIVNDFQKGDIAEGYSVSREKKESFPLTVTSAQKNPTAFYLCASSIGTPGANVLTFGAGSRLTVL.

The rearrangement links TRBV6-5 to TRBJ2-3; 8 nucleotides align to TRBD2. Per germline, CDR1 MNHEY and CDR2 SVGAGI. This CDR3 is 15 amino acids long. Trimming took 6 bases from V and 7 from J; bases not matched to a gene: 12. This CDR3 reads CASRRAGRASHTQYF. The CDR3 DNA reads TGTGCCAGCAGACGAGCCGGGAGGGCCTCGCATACGCAGTATTTT.

The DNA of the CDR3 is TGTGCCACCAGCAGAGATCGAGAGGTCTCTGGAAACACCATATATTTT. Its protein is CATSRDREVSGNTIYF. The V and J genes are TRBV15 and TRBJ1-3; D gene uncertain. Germline V CDR1 and CDR2: LNHNV, YYDKDF (reference sequence). V dropped 0 bases and J dropped 0 bases, with 9 bases sitting between them. The length of the CDR3 is 16 residues.

The chain employs TRBV30 and TRBJ1-3, with D possibly TRBD1 on 6 matching bases. Trimming took off 4 bases at V and 4 bases at J, with 23 bases between the two ends. This CDR3 spans 17 amino acids. Per germline, CDR1 GTSNPN and CDR2 SVGIG (reference sequence). CDR3 nucleotides: TGTGCCTGGATTCGGGGTACAGGGACGCTCTCCGGAAACACCATATATTTT. This codes for CAWIRGTGTLSGNTIYF.

The rearrangement joins TRBV9 to TRBJ2-6; 7 nucleotides align to TRBD1. The V gene's germline CDR1 is SGDLS and CDR2 YYNGEE. V lost 4 bases, J lost 1 base, and 14 bases stayed unmatched. The CDR3 sequence is 19 residues long. CDR3 region: CASSHAAGQAGSGANVLTF. The CDR3 DNA follows: TGTGCCAGCAGCCACGCTGCCGGACAGGCTGGGTCTGGGGCCAACGTCCTGACTTTC.

This clone occurred once. The chain joins TRBV5-4 to TRBJ2-6; tentative D call: TRBD2 (5 bases). Germline V gene sequence: CDR1 SGHNT, CDR2 YYREEE (reference sequence). The V gene lost 2 bases and the J gene lost 2 bases, with 14 bases spanning the gap. The CDR3 totals 17 residues. CDR3 residues: CASSLDPTRAGANVLTF. DNA of the CDR3: TGTGCCAGCAGCTTAGACCCTACGCGGGCTGGGGCCAACGTCCTGACTTTC.

This chain links TRBV3-1 (or the pseudogene TRBV3-2) with TRBJ1-2, with TRBD1 as a possible D gene (6 bases). The CDR3 has 14 residues. CDR1 and CDR2 from the germline V gene are LGHDT and YNNKEL (reference sequence). V was trimmed by 3 bases and J by 0 bases, leaving 8 bases between them. The CDR3 protein is CASSHPGANYGYTF. The CDR3 DNA reads TGTGCCAGCAGCCACCCAGGGGCTAACTATGGCTACACCTTC.

This chain joins TRBV30 and TRBJ1-2, with a tentative D call TRBD1 (5 bases). The CDR3 covers 13 residues. The germline V gene encodes CDR1 GTSNPN and CDR2 SVGIG (reference sequence). Trimming removed 0 bases at V and 4 bases at J, with 9 bases between. CDR3 in DNA: TGTGCCTGGAGTGTACGGGGGGTCTATGGCTACACCTTC. Translated: CAWSVRGVYGYTF.

J is TRBJ1-2 and V is TRBV2, with a tentative D call TRBD1 (5 bases). The CDR3 spans 13 residues. V lost 1 base, J lost 4 bases, and 7 bases lay in between. Germline-derived CDR1 and CDR2 are SNHLY and FYNNEI. The chain's CDR3 is CASSEEGIYGYTF. The CDR3 DNA follows: TGTGCCAGCAGTGAAGAGGGGATCTATGGCTACACCTTC.

The rearrangement links TRBV7-2 to TRBJ2-7; 11 positions match TRBD2. V lost 0 bases to trimming and J lost 3 bases; unmatched junction nucleotides: 4. In germline, CDR1 is SGHTA, CDR2 FQGNSA. The CDR3 sequence is 16 residues long. In nucleotides, the CDR3 is TGTGCCAGCAGCTTAGCGAGGGGACTAGCGGACTACGAGCAGTACTTC. Protein product: CASSLARGLADYEQYF. The whole variable domain, remainder taken from reference TRBV7-2 and TRBJ2-7, is GAGVSQSPSNKVTEKGKDVELRCDPISGHTALYWYRQSLGQGLEFLIYFQGNSAPDKSGLPSDRFSAERTGGSVSTLTIQRTQQEDSAVYLCASSLARGLADYEQYFGPGTRLTVT.

V gene TRBV2 combines with J gene TRBJ1-1, with 8 bases that match TRBD1. J gave up 0 bases and V 3 bases, and 9 bases lay outside the gene matches. The CDR3 is 17 amino acids. Germline assignment: CDR1 SNHLY and CDR2 FYNNEI. CDR3 region: CASSDRQGSTMNTEAFF. The CDR3 DNA reads as TGTGCCAGCAGTGATCGACAGGGGTCCACCATGAACACTGAAGCTTTCTTT.

This clone turned up a few times. This chain connects TRBV19 to TRBJ1-1; 10 nucleotides agree with TRBD1. V trimming: 3 bases; J trimming: 1 base; junction bases outside the gene matches: 2. The CDR3 has 15 residues. Germline CDR1 is LNHDA and CDR2 is SQIVND (reference sequence). The CDR3 nucleotides are TGTGCCAGTAGTATCCGACAGGGGGCGAACACTGAAGCTTTCTTT. Protein product: CASSIRQGANTEAFF.

This chain links TRBV6-5 with TRBJ1-2; 10 nucleotides match TRBD1. This CDR3 has 15 residues. Germline V gene data show CDR1 as MNHEY and CDR2 as SVGAGI. Trimming cost V 7 bases and J 4 bases; bases outside gene matches: 9. The DNA of the CDR3 is TGTGCCAGCACCCCGGGACAGGGGAATCTCTATGGCTACACCTTC. Translation gives CASTPGQGNLYGYTF.

DNA of the CDR3: TGTGCCAGTAGTATACTGGACAGGGGAGGCGAGCAGTACTTC. It specifies CASSILDRGGEQYF. The rearrangement links TRBV19 to TRBJ2-7, with 9 bases aligning to TRBD1. The ends lost 2 bases at V and 6 bases at J; junction bases unmatched: 5. The CDR3 length is 14 residues. The V gene's germline CDR1 is LNHDA and CDR2 SQIVND (reference sequence).

The rearrangement joins TRBV25-1 to TRBJ1-3; 7 bases agree with TRBD1. The V gene's germline CDR1 is MGHDK and CDR2 SYGVNS. The CDR3 consists of 16 residues. The V segment lost 3 bases and the J segment 0 bases; nucleotides outside the gene matches: 5. In nucleotides, the CDR3 is TGTGCCAGCAGTGAGACAGGGACTCTCTCTGGAAACACCATATATTTT. Its protein is CASSETGTLSGNTIYF.